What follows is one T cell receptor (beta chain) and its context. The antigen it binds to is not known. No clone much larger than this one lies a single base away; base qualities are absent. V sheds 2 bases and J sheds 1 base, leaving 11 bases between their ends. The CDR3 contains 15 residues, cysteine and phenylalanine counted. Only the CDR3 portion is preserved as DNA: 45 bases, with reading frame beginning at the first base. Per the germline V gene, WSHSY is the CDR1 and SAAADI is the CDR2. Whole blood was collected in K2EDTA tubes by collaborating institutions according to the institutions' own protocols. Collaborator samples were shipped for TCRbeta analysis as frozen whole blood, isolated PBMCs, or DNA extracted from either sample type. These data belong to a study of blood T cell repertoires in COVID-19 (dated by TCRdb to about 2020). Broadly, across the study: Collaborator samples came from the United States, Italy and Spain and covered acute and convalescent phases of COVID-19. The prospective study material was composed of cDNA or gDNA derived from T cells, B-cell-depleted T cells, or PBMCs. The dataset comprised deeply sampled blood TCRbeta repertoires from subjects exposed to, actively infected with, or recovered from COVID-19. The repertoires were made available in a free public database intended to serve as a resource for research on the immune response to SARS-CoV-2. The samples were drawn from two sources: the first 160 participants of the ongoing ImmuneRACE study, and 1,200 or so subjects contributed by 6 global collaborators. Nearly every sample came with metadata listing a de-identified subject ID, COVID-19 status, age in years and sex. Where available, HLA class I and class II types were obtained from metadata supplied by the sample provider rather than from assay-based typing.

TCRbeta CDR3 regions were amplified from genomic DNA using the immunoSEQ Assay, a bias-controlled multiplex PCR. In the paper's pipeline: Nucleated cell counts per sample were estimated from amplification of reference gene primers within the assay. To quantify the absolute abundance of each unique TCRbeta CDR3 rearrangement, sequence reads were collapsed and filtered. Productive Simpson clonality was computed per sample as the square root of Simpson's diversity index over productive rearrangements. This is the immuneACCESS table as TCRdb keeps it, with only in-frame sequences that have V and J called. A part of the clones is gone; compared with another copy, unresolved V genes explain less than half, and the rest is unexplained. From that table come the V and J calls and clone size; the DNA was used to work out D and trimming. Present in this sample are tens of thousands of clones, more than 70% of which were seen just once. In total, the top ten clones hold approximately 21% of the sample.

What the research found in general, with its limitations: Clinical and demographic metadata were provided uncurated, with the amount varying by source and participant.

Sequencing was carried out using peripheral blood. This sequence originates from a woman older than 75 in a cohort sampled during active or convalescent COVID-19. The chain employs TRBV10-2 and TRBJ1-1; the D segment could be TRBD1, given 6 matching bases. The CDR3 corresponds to CASSETGRGNTEAFF. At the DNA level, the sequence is TGCGCCAGCAGTGAGACAGGGAGAGGGAACACTGAAGCTTTCTTT.